Listed below are T cell receptor beta chains from one sample, sequenced in a study of blood T cell repertoires in COVID-19. The table came from immunoSEQ multiplex PCR; TCRdb's copy has only in-frame clones and leaves some out. The sample lists 30,000 to 40,000 clones, about 87% occurring once. Sequenced: peripheral blood. The receptors were gathered from a human donor in a cohort sampled during active COVID-19. The conserved cysteine and the conserved F or W are not part of the CDR3 here. Fields, in order: J gene, clone size, V gene, CDR3 protein. Size tells how often a clone was seen (once, few, many) or the class of an expanded clone, and some rows leave it out.

J gene: TRBJ2-1; clone size: -; V gene: TRBV7-9; CDR3 protein: ASDLNVHNEQF
J gene: TRBJ2-7; clone size: few; V gene: TRBV6-5; CDR3 protein: ASSYALTGYEQY
J gene: TRBJ1-2; clone size: -; V gene: TRBV11-3; CDR3 protein: ASSHQEGLDRGGYT
J gene: TRBJ1-5; clone size: -; V gene: TRBV21-1; CDR3 protein: ASIGRTRRGDQPQH
J gene: TRBJ2-7; clone size: -; V gene: TRBV15; CDR3 protein: ATSRERWQADPGYEQY
J gene: TRBJ2-3; clone size: -; V gene: TRBV7-3; CDR3 protein: ASSLGGAIDTQY
J gene: TRBJ1-5; clone size: -; V gene: TRBV6-2/TRBV6-3; CDR3 protein: ASSYRRQGSNQPQH
J gene: TRBJ2-1; clone size: -; V gene: TRBV5-4; CDR3 protein: ASSLAQGGRGNEQF
J gene: TRBJ1-2; clone size: -; V gene: TRBV25-1; CDR3 protein: ASSDTGHGYT
J gene: TRBJ2-1; clone size: -; V gene: TRBV10-3; CDR3 protein: AISESGTSGRHNEQF
J gene: TRBJ2-1; clone size: -; V gene: TRBV5-8; CDR3 protein: ASSLARRNEQF
J gene: TRBJ1-4; clone size: -; V gene: TRBV5-6; CDR3 protein: ASSRPGQGREKLF
J gene: TRBJ2-3; clone size: -; V gene: TRBV19; CDR3 protein: ASGSRAGDTQY
J gene: TRBJ1-4; clone size: -; V gene: TRBV5-1; CDR3 protein: ASSFSQGRFEKLF
J gene: TRBJ1-6; clone size: -; V gene: TRBV6-2/TRBV6-3; CDR3 protein: ASSETGGGSPLH
J gene: TRBJ2-5; clone size: -; V gene: TRBV19; CDR3 protein: ATRTSGSLETQY
J gene: TRBJ1-2; clone size: once; V gene: TRBV24-1; CDR3 protein: ATSDAGQYGYT
J gene: TRBJ2-5; clone size: -; V gene: TRBV11-2; CDR3 protein: ASSSSGSALRETQY
J gene: TRBJ1-1; clone size: -; V gene: TRBV18; CDR3 protein: ASSPYQEINTEAF
J gene: TRBJ1-1; clone size: few; V gene: TRBV10-3; CDR3 protein: AISRDRMNTEAF
J gene: TRBJ2-5; clone size: -; V gene: TRBV18; CDR3 protein: ASSPPGQQETQY
J gene: TRBJ2-7; clone size: -; V gene: TRBV6-4; CDR3 protein: ASSGGGSLEQY
J gene: TRBJ1-5; clone size: -; V gene: TRBV24-1; CDR3 protein: ATSDAGHLSNQPQH
J gene: TRBJ1-2; clone size: -; V gene: TRBV4-3; CDR3 protein: ASSRGQGINYGYT
J gene: TRBJ2-1; clone size: -; V gene: TRBV27; CDR3 protein: ASRDRGLAQF
J gene: TRBJ2-1; clone size: -; V gene: TRBV19; CDR3 protein: ASMVSGTHNEQF
J gene: TRBJ2-1; clone size: -; V gene: TRBV18; CDR3 protein: ASSPPRTSGGANEQF
J gene: TRBJ2-1; clone size: -; V gene: TRBV28; CDR3 protein: ASLGGGHNEQF
J gene: TRBJ2-1; clone size: once; V gene: TRBV9; CDR3 protein: ASSGSSYNEQF
J gene: TRBJ1-1; clone size: -; V gene: TRBV18; CDR3 protein: ASSGDSNTEAF
J gene: TRBJ1-1; clone size: -; V gene: TRBV30; CDR3 protein: AWDPVRGDMNTEAF
J gene: TRBJ2-3; clone size: -; V gene: TRBV19; CDR3 protein: ASSSWSSGGQKNPRSTDTQY
J gene: TRBJ2-7; clone size: once; V gene: TRBV28; CDR3 protein: ASSFENRYLYEQY
J gene: TRBJ2-7; clone size: once; V gene: TRBV28; CDR3 protein: ASSLEQGRNEQY
J gene: TRBJ2-1; clone size: -; V gene: TRBV5-1; CDR3 protein: ASGPGSSYNEQF
J gene: TRBJ1-5; clone size: -; V gene: TRBV19; CDR3 protein: ASSITAHSNQPQH
J gene: TRBJ2-7; clone size: -; V gene: TRBV24-1; CDR3 protein: ATPGQGAHEQY